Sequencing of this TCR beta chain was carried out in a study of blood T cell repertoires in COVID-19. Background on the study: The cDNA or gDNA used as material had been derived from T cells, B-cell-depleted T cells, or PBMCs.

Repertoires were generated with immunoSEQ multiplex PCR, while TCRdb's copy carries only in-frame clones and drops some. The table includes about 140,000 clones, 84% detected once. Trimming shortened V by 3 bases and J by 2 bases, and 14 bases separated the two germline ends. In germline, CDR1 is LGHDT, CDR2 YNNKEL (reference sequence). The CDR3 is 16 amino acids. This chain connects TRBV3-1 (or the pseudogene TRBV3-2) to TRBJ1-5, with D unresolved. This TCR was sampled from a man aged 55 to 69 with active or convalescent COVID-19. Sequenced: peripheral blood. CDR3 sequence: CASSQSGVAGNQPQHF. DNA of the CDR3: TGTGCCAGCAGCCAGAGCGGGGTTGCGGGCAATCAGCCCCAGCATTTT.